Below, 24 T cell receptor beta chains from the same sample are listed, as sequenced in a study of cytomegalovirus exposure and HLA in healthy donors. Here immunoSEQ multiplex PCR was the method, and the copy in TCRdb shows in-frame clones only, minus some. The profile covers 150,000 to 200,000 clones, with roughly nine tenths appearing a single time and 4% to 4.5% taken by the ten largest. Sequencing used PBMCs. The receptors stem from a man aged 18 to 30 in good health and CMV-seropositive.

The chain employs TRBV5-6 and TRBJ1-1; D might be TRBD1 (5 bases). V was clipped by 4 bases and J by 5 bases, with 15 bases between them. CDR3 length: 14 amino acids. The V gene's germline CDR1 is SGHDT and CDR2 YYEEEE. The CDR3 protein is CASSLWGGWTEAFF. CDR3 sequence (DNA): TGTGCCAGCAGCCTGTGGGGGGGTTGGACTGAAGCTTTCTTT.

The J gene is TRBJ2-7, the V gene TRBV5-1, with 11 positions matching TRBD2. This CDR3 comprises 14 residues. The V segment lost 4 bases and the J segment 1 base; nucleotides outside the gene matches: 1. Germline assignment: CDR1 SGHRS and CDR2 YFSETQ. The CDR3 region is CASSPSGRSYEQYF. The CDR3 DNA is TGCGCCAGCAGCCCTAGCGGGAGGTCCTACGAGCAGTACTTC.

The chain joins TRBV11-3 to TRBJ2-5; TRBD2 agrees at 7 bases. V trimming: 1 base; J trimming: 3 bases; junction bases outside the gene matches: 2. The CDR3 is 14 residues long. The germline V gene has CDR1 SGHNT and CDR2 YENEEA. The CDR3 here is CASSLVGGEETQYF. DNA of the CDR3: TGTGCCAGCAGCTTAGTGGGGGGGGAAGAGACCCAGTACTTC.

The V gene is TRBV18, the J gene TRBJ2-1; tentative D call: TRBD1 (5 bases). Trimming shortened V by 6 bases and J by 0 bases, and 21 bases separated the two germline ends. The CDR3 is 18 amino acids. Germline assignment: CDR1 KGHSH and CDR2 LQKENI. Here the CDR3 reads CASSNPNRPKGSYNEQFF. The CDR3 nucleotides are TGTGCCAGCTCGAACCCTAACAGGCCTAAGGGCTCCTACAATGAGCAGTTCTTC.

The chain is built from TRBV28 and TRBJ1-2; no definite D call. This CDR3 region has 11 residues. V lost 5 bases to trimming and J lost 2 bases, with 3 bases between them. CDR1 MDHEN and CDR2 SYDVKM come from the germline V gene. As DNA, the CDR3 is TGTGCCAGCAGTACAAACTATGGCTACACCTTC. Its protein is CASSTNYGYTF.

This clone has a handful of counts. The chain couples TRBV4-1 to TRBJ2-7; 7 bases align to TRBD2. J lost 6 bases, V lost 3 bases, and 11 bases had no gene match. This CDR3 has 15 amino acids. Germline V gene sequence: CDR1 MGHRA, CDR2 YSYEKL. CDR3 sequence: CASSHGGSPLGEQYF. CDR3 nucleotides: TGCGCCAGCAGCCATGGCGGGAGTCCCCTTGGCGAGCAGTACTTC.

The genes are TRBV30 and TRBJ2-7; D is ambiguous. CDR1 and CDR2 from the germline V gene are GTSNPN and SVGIG (reference sequence). The CDR3 loop spans 12 amino acids. Trimming removed 0 bases at V and 3 bases at J, with 6 bases between. CDR3 coding DNA: TGTGCCTGGAGTGTACTCGGCTACGAGCAGTACTTC. This translates into CAWSVLGYEQYF.

The CDR3 sequence: CASSEEAGGRASMTFFSSYNEQFF. Here the CDR3 DNA reads TGTGCCAGCAGTGAAGAGGCGGGCGGGAGGGCGTCGATGACCTTTTTCAGCTCCTACAATGAGCAGTTCTTC. This chain connects TRBV6-1 to TRBJ2-1; TRBD2 aligns across 9 bases. Germline V gene lookup returns CDR1 MNHNS and CDR2 SASEGT. The CDR3 contains 24 residues. Germline trimming cut 1 base from V and 0 bases from J; bases unmatched to any gene: 25.

The chain couples TRBV2 to TRBJ2-5, with D perhaps matching TRBD2 (5 bases). Germline values: CDR1 SNHLY, CDR2 FYNNEI. V was cut by 4 bases and J by 5 bases, with 14 bases left in between. CDR3 length: 14 amino acids. CDR3 in amino acids: CASSADIGGETQYF. The CDR3 DNA follows: TGTGCCAGCAGTGCTGACATCGGCGGGGAGACCCAGTACTTC.

The CDR3 region is CASSPQRQLSNQPQHF. The CDR3 nucleotides read TGTGCCAGCTCACCACAAAGACAGCTTAGCAATCAGCCCCAGCATTTT. V and J are TRBV18 and TRBJ1-5, with a tentative D call TRBD1 (5 bases). The germline V gene has CDR1 KGHSH and CDR2 LQKENI. CDR3 length equals 16 residues. V gave up 1 base and J gave up 0 bases, with 10 bases separating them. Looking up the rest from reference TRBV18 and TRBJ1-5 gives the full variable domain: NAGVMQNPRHLVRRRGQEARLRCSPMKGHSHVYWYRQLPEEGLKFMVYLQKENIIDESGMPKERFSAEFPKEGPSILRIQQVVRGDSAAYFCASSPQRQLSNQPQHFGDGTRLSIL.

The rearrangement uses TRBV11-3 and TRBJ1-1, with D possibly being TRBD1 (6 bases). This CDR3 region has 17 residues. Germline loops: CDR1 SGHNT, CDR2 YENEEA. The V and J ends lost 5 bases and 1 base respectively, with 20 bases between them. CDR3 in amino acids: CASSGTSGTSQNTEAFF. In nucleotides, the CDR3 is TGTGCCAGCAGCGGAACTTCCGGGACATCACAGAACACTGAAGCTTTCTTT.

The V and J genes are TRBV2 and TRBJ2-5, with D perhaps matching TRBD2 (7 bases). Germline assignment: CDR1 SNHLY and CDR2 FYNNEI. This CDR3 is built from 15 residues. The V end was cut by 7 bases, the J end by 5 bases, with 20 bases between. The CDR3 region is CASMGDLGRGETQYF. Here the CDR3 DNA reads TGTGCCAGCATGGGCGATTTGGGGAGGGGGGAGACCCAGTACTTC.

V gene TRBV18 combines with J gene TRBJ2-1; 9 bases align to TRBD1. Germline-derived CDR1 and CDR2 are KGHSH and LQKENI. The CDR3 runs to 15 residues. V gave up 3 bases and J gave up 3 bases; unmatched junction bases: 3. Here the CDR3 reads CASSPGQGYYNEQFF. CDR3 nucleotide sequence: TGTGCCAGCTCACCGGGACAGGGTTACTACAATGAGCAGTTCTTC.

The J gene is TRBJ2-3, the V gene TRBV5-6, with a weak D call TRBD1 (5 bases). With 0 bases removed from V and 2 bases from J, the gap between germline ends came to 16 bases. The CDR3 extends over 17 amino acids. Germline V gene lookup returns CDR1 SGHDT and CDR2 YYEEEE. The CDR3 protein is CASSLGRQLSFTDTQYF. CDR3 in DNA: TGTGCCAGCAGCTTGGGTCGACAGCTGTCTTTCACAGATACGCAGTATTTT.

This chain uses TRBV6-5 with TRBJ2-7; 13 bases fit TRBD2. V gave up 5 bases and J gave up 3 bases; unmatched junction bases: 4. This CDR3 comprises 15 residues. Germline V CDR1 and CDR2: MNHEY, SVGAGI. The CDR3 DNA sequence: TGTGCCAGCAGTCGGGGACTAGCGGGAATCTACGAGCAGTACTTC. Protein product: CASSRGLAGIYEQYF.

J is TRBJ2-5 and V is TRBV5-1, with unresolved D. The V end was cut by 0 bases, the J end by 5 bases, with 11 bases between. The CDR3 sequence is 14 residues long. Germline CDR1 SGHRS, CDR2 YFSETQ. CDR3 sequence (DNA): TGCGCCAGCAGCTTGGTTTCGGGTCTTGAGACCCAGTACTTC. It codes for CASSLVSGLETQYF.

This chain links TRBV7-9 with TRBJ1-3; 7 nucleotides agree with TRBD1. This CDR3 comprises 16 residues. V lost 4 bases and J lost 2; bases outside the gene matches: 8. Germline assignment: CDR1 SEHNR and CDR2 FQNEAQ (reference sequence). In DNA, the CDR3 is TGTGCCAGCAGCTCCTCCTTAGGGACAGCTGGAAACACCATATATTTT. Amino acid sequence: CASSSSLGTAGNTIYF.

The CDR3 reads CASRDGRASDTQYF. The CDR3 bases are TGCGCCAGCAGGGATGGGAGGGCATCAGATACGCAGTATTTT. The chain links TRBV5-1 to TRBJ2-3, with 7 bases identical to TRBD2. This CDR3 is 14 amino acids long. Germline V lookup: CDR1 SGHRS, CDR2 YFSETQ. Germline trimming cut 5 bases from V and 4 bases from J; bases unmatched to any gene: 7.

The rearrangement links TRBV10-3 to TRBJ2-7; 7 bases are a match to TRBD2. Germline CDR1 ENHRY, CDR2 SYGVKD. There are 13 residues in the CDR3. The V segment lost 2 bases and the J segment 2 bases; nucleotides outside the gene matches: 0. The CDR3, as DNA: TGTGCCATCAGTGAGGGACTAGCCTACGAGCAGTACTTC. Its translation is CAISEGLAYEQYF.

The chain uses TRBV5-5 and TRBJ2-2; no reliable D call. Germline V gene sequence: CDR1 SGHKS, CDR2 YYEKEE (reference sequence). Trimming removed 0 bases at V and 4 bases at J, with 13 bases between. The CDR3 runs to 16 residues. CDR3 region: CASSLAVLVGTGELFF. The CDR3 region has the DNA TGTGCCAGCAGCTTGGCTGTTCTAGTGGGCACCGGGGAGCTGTTTTTT.

This chain joins TRBV4-2 and TRBJ2-7; TRBD1 matches at 7 bases. This CDR3 comprises 15 residues. V gave up 4 bases and J gave up 7 bases; unmatched junction bases: 13. CDR1 is LGHNA, CDR2 YNFKEQ, per germline. CDR3 nucleotide sequence: TGTGCCAGCAGCCCCTTCGGGACAGAGTACGGGGAGCAGTACTTC. This translates into CASSPFGTEYGEQYF.

This chain links TRBV4-1 with TRBJ2-7; D is undetermined. The CDR3 has 12 residues. V lost 5 bases to trimming and J lost 6 bases, with 11 bases between them. Germline lookup yields CDR1 MGHRA and CDR2 YSYEKL. DNA of the CDR3: TGCGCCAGCAGCGAGGAAAGGAGCGAGCAGTACTTC. It codes for CASSEERSEQYF.

The J gene is TRBJ2-7, the V gene TRBV11-1; TRBD1 might be the D (5 bases). The CDR3 consists of 14 residues. Trimming took off 0 bases at V and 1 base at J, with 7 bases between the two ends. Germline values: CDR1 SGHAT, CDR2 FQDESV (reference sequence). CDR3 in amino acids: CASSLAQGSYEQYF. The DNA for the CDR3 is TGTGCCAGCAGCTTAGCGCAGGGTTCCTACGAGCAGTACTTC.

This chain links TRBV7-9 with TRBJ2-1; D might be TRBD2 (5 bases). The V gene lost 5 bases and the J gene lost 6 bases, with 14 bases spanning the gap. Germline V CDR1 and CDR2: SEHNR, FQNEAQ (reference sequence). The CDR3 spans 14 residues. The CDR3 spells CASSPGLPPNEQFF. The CDR3 DNA follows: TGTGCCAGCAGCCCCGGACTGCCCCCCAATGAGCAGTTCTTC.